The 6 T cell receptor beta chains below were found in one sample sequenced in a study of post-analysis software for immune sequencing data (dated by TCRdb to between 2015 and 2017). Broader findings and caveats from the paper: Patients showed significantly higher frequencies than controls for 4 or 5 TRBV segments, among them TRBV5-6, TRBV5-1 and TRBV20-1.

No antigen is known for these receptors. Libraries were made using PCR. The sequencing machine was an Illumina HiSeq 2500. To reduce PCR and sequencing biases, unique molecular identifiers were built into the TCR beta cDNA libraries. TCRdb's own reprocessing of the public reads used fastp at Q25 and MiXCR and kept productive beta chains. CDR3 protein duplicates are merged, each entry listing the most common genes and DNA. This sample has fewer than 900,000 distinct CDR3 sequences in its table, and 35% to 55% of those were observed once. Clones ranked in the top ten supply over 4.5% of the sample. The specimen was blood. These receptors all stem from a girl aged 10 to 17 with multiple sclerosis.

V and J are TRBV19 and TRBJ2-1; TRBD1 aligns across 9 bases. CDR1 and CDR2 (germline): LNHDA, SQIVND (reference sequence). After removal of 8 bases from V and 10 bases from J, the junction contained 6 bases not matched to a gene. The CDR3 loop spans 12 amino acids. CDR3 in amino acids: CASSGTGFEQFF. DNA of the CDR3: TGTGCCAGTTCCGGGACAGGGTTCGAGCAGTTCTTC.

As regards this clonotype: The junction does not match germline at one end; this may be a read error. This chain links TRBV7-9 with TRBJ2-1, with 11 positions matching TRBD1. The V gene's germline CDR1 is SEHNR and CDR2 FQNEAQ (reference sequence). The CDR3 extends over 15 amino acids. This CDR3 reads CVSSPPGQGDNEQFF. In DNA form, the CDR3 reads TGTGTCAGCAGCCCTCCGGGACAGGGGGACAATGAGCAGTTCTTC.

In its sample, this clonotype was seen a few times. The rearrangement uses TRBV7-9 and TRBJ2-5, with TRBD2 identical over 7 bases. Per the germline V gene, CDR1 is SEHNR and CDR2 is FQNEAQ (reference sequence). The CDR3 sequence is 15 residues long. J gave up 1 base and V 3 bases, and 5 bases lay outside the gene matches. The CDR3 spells CASSLGRALQETQYF. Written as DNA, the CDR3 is TGTGCCAGCAGCTTGGGGAGGGCCCTCCAAGAGACCCAGTACTTC.

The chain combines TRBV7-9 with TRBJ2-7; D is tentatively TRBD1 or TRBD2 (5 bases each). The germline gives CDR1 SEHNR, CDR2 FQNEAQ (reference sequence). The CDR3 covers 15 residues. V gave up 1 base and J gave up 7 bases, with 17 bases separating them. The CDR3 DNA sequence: TGTGCCAGCAGCTTAGGGGGGACCCCGGTCGGGGAGCAGTACTTC. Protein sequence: CASSLGGTPVGEQYF.

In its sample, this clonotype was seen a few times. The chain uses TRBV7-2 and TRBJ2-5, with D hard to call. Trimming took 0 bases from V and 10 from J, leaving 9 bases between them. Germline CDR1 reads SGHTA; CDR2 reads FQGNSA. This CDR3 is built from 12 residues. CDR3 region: CASSLALGVQYF. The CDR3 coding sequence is TGTGCCAGCAGCTTAGCGCTTGGGGTCCAGTACTTC.

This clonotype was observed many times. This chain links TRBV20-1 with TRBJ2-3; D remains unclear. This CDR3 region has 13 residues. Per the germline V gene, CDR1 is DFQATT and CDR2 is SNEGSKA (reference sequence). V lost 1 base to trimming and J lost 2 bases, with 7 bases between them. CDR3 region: CSARGSITDTQYF. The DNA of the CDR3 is TGCAGTGCTAGAGGATCGATCACAGATACGCAGTATTTT.